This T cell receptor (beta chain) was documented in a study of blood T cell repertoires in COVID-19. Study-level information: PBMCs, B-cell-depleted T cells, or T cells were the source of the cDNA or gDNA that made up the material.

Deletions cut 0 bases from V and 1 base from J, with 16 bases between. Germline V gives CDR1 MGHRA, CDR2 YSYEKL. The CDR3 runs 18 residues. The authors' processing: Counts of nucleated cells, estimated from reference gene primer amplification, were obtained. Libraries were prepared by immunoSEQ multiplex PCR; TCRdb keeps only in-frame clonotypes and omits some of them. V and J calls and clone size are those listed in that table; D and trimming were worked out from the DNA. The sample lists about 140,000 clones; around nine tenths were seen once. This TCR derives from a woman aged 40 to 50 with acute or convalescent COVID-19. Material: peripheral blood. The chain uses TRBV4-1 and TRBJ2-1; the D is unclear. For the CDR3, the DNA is TGCGCCAGCAGCCAAGATAACTTTGGGCAGAATTCCTACAATGAGCAGTTCTTC. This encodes CASSQDNFGQNSYNEQFF.